The next 4 T cell receptor beta chains were all read from a single sample in a study of T cell changes during pregnancy in multiple sclerosis (dated by TCRdb to between 2018 and 2021). The library was obtained by the immunoSEQ multiplex PCR assay. What TCRdb holds here is the immuneACCESS table cut down to in-frame rearrangements. Part of the clones is not present; checked against another copy, under half of the missing clones reflect an unresolved V gene, and the others are unexplained. The sample includes 90,000 to 95,000 clones, with over 85% observed a single time. The ten biggest clones cover 3.5% to 4.5% of the sample. Sequencing was performed on peripheral blood, taken in the first trimester of pregnancy. These receptor sequences come from a female donor with multiple sclerosis, enrolled in a pregnancy study.

This chain uses TRBV4-1 with TRBJ2-5; TRBD2 matches at 10 bases. Germline V gene lookup returns CDR1 MGHRA and CDR2 YSYEKL. V gave up 3 bases and J gave up 5 bases; unmatched junction bases: 0. CDR3 length: 13 amino acids. In DNA, the CDR3 is TGCGCCAGCAGCCAGGGACTAGCGGAGACCCAGTACTTC. Protein: CASSQGLAETQYF.

V is TRBV27 and J is TRBJ1-3, with a possible D match to TRBD1 (5 bases). Germline-derived CDR1 and CDR2 are MNHEY and SMNVEV (reference sequence). The germline V and J ends were trimmed by 2 bases and 2 bases, with 19 bases remaining between them. This CDR3 is 18 amino acids long. The CDR3 DNA sequence: TGTGCCAGCAGTTTAGGGACCCCGGGGACTTCGACTGGAAACACCATATATTTT. Residues: CASSLGTPGTSTGNTIYF.

V and J are TRBV7-3 and TRBJ2-5; possible D gene TRBD1, 5 bases. Germline V lookup: CDR1 SGHTA, CDR2 FQGTGA. Trimming took 5 bases from V and 2 from J, leaving 9 bases between them. This CDR3 spans 13 amino acids. CDR3 in amino acids: CASSPRAQETQYF. Here the CDR3 DNA reads TGTGCCAGCAGCCCCAGGGCACAAGAGACCCAGTACTTC.

The J gene is TRBJ1-6, the V gene TRBV5-1; weak D call: TRBD1 (6 bases). Trimming pared 4 bases from V and 7 bases from J, leaving 18 bases between. This CDR3 is built from 16 residues. Germline loops: CDR1 SGHRS, CDR2 YFSETQ. The CDR3 spells CASSETQGLGNSPLHF. CDR3 nucleotides: TGCGCCAGCAGCGAAACTCAGGGGCTAGGGAATTCACCCCTCCACTTT.